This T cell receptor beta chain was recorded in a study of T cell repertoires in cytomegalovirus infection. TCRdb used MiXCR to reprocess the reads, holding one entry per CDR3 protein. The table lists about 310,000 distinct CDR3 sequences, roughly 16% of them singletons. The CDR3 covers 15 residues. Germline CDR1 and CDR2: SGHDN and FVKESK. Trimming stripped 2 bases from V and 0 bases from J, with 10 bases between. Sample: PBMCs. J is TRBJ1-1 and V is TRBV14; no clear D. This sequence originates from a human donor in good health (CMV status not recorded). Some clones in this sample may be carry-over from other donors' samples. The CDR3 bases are TGTGCCAGCAGCCAATGGGATGACATGAACACTGAAGCTTTCTTT. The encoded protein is CASSQWDDMNTEAFF.